These T cell receptor beta chains were read from a single sample in a study of cytomegalovirus exposure and HLA in healthy donors. The table came from immunoSEQ multiplex PCR; TCRdb's copy has only in-frame clones and leaves some out. The table has about 170,000 clones, over 60% seen once. Sequencing was performed on PBMCs. The receptors shown here come from a female donor in good health and CMV-seronegative. Both conserved end residues are part of each CDR3. A D gene is named only where the DNA matches it firmly. Expanded clones are given a class, and other clones once, few, many or no size at all.

TRBV7-6	TRBD1	-	TRBJ2-6	CASSLGLQGSPHGANVLTF	TGTGCCAGCAGCTTAGGACTACAGGGGTCCCCCCATGGGGCCAACGTCCTGACTTTC
TRBV18	-	-	TRBJ1-2	CASSPYSSGYGYTF	TGTGCCAGCTCACCCTACTCCTCTGGCTATGGCTACACCTTC
TRBV5-5	TRBD2	-	TRBJ2-3	CASSILGTSAADTQYF	TGTGCCAGCAGCATCCTAGGGACTAGCGCGGCAGATACGCAGTATTTT
TRBV9	-	-	TRBJ2-7	CASSVEDSPYEQYF	TGTGCCAGCAGCGTAGAGGACAGCCCCTACGAGCAGTACTTC
TRBV20-1	-	few	TRBJ1-1	CSAISNTEAFF	TGCAGTGCTATTAGTAACACTGAAGCTTTCTTT
TRBV5-1	-	-	TRBJ2-5	CASSYLGATQETQYF	TGCGCCAGCAGCTACCTGGGGGCAACTCAAGAGACCCAGTACTTC
TRBV27	TRBD2	-	TRBJ2-3	CASSFYSGRLADTQYF	TGTGCCAGCAGTTTTTATAGCGGGAGGTTGGCAGATACGCAGTATTTT
TRBV7-6	-	once	TRBJ2-5	CASSPRVGFQETQYF	TGTGCCAGCAGCCCCAGGGTTGGTTTCCAAGAGACCCAGTACTTC
TRBV5-4	TRBD2	-	TRBJ2-7	CASSLGPRVAGVLEQYF	TGTGCCAGCAGCTTGGGCCCAAGGGTAGCGGGAGTTCTTGAGCAGTACTTC
TRBV6-4	TRBD2	-	TRBJ2-6	CASSDSGGVGANVLTF	TGTGCCAGCAGTGATTCGGGAGGGGTTGGGGCCAACGTCCTGACTTTC
TRBV9	TRBD2	-	TRBJ2-7	CASSPNSGSTYEQYF	TGTGCCAGCAGCCCTAACAGCGGGAGCACCTACGAGCAGTACTTC
TRBV6-5	-	few	TRBJ2-5	CASSRPGPGGETQYF	TGTGCCAGCAGCCGCCCGGGGCCCGGGGGAGAGACCCAGTACTTC
TRBV5-1	-	-	TRBJ1-3	CASSGSFSGNTIYF	TGCGCCAGCAGTGGGAGCTTCTCTGGAAACACCATATATTTT
TRBV19	TRBD1	-	TRBJ1-4	CASSTPGQGVGKLFF	TGTGCCAGTAGTACTCCGGGACAGGGGGTCGGAAAACTGTTTTTT
TRBV5-1	-	once	TRBJ2-5	CASSLMGAPGEETQYF	TGCGCCAGCAGCTTGATGGGAGCCCCCGGGGAAGAGACCCAGTACTTC
TRBV4-3	-	-	TRBJ2-7	CASSQELYYEQYF	TGCGCCAGCAGCCAAGAACTGTACTACGAGCAGTACTTC
TRBV11-2	-	-	TRBJ2-4	CASSRIGGFQNIQYF	TGTGCCAGCAGCCGTATCGGAGGGTTTCAAAACATTCAGTACTTC
TRBV28	TRBD1	-	TRBJ1-3	CASSRQGSGNTIYF	TGTGCCAGCAGTCGACAGGGATCCGGAAACACCATATATTTT
TRBV7-2	-	-	TRBJ1-6	CASSLGTLNSPLHF	TGTGCCAGCAGCTTAGGGACTCTCAATTCACCCCTCCACTTT
TRBV5-4	-	once	TRBJ2-2	CASSPGGLSRVPGTGELFF	TGTGCCAGCAGCCCCGGAGGACTATCGCGGGTCCCGGGCACCGGGGAGCTGTTTTTT
TRBV29-1	-	-	TRBJ2-3	CSAGARSDTQYF	TGCAGCGCTGGGGCCCGGTCAGATACGCAGTATTTT
TRBV7-3	TRBD1	-	TRBJ2-7	CASSLAQGTSYEQYF	TGTGCCAGCAGCTTAGCACAGGGGACCTCCTACGAGCAGTACTTC
TRBV7-6	-	-	TRBJ1-5	CASSATTPGVGQPQHF	TGTGCCAGCAGCGCTACGACTCCAGGGGTGGGCCAGCCCCAGCATTTT
TRBV12-5	-	-	TRBJ1-3	CASGLTRTNPKPGNTIYF	TGTGCTAGTGGTTTGACCCGGACAAACCCAAAGCCTGGAAACACCATATATTTT